The 23 T cell receptor beta chains presented below share a single source sample, sequenced in a study of metastatic and nonmetastatic thyroid tumors. Nobody among the patients had been given any treatment before thyroid surgery. TCRdb re-called the PCR reads with MiXCR. There are roughly 34,000 clones in the sample; about a fifth occur only once, and 2.5% to 3.5% lies in the top ten. The sequencing sample was made of tumor tissue. These receptor sequences come from a male donor with papillary thyroid cancer or a benign thyroid nodule (not recorded which). Some clones in this sample may be carry-over from other donors' samples.

In regard to this clone: One end of the junction fails to match germline, which may point to a read error. V and J are TRBV6-1 and TRBJ2-5; unclear D gene. The CDR3 covers 14 residues. CDR1 and CDR2 (germline): MNHNS, SASEGT. The CDR3 coding sequence is TGTGCCAGCAGTGAAGACTGGAATAGAGAGACCAAGTACTTC. Its translation: CASSEDWNRETKYF.

This clone was counted many times. V usage is TRBV20-1 and J usage is TRBJ2-3; perhaps TRBD2 as D (5 bases). Trimming removed 3 bases at V and 1 base at J, with 14 bases between. Germline V gene sequence: CDR1 DFQATT, CDR2 SNEGSKA (reference sequence). The length of the CDR3 is 15 residues. In DNA form, the CDR3 reads TGCAGTGCTAGTGAAGCGGAGAGTGGCACAGATACGCAGTATTTT. Protein product: CSASEAESGTDTQYF.

This clone was recorded a few times. The chain has TRBV10-3 and TRBJ2-7; 10 positions match TRBD1. CDR1 is ENHRY, CDR2 SYGVKD, per germline. The CDR3 covers 15 residues. Trimming took 10 bases from V and 0 from J; bases not matched to a gene: 9. CDR3 in amino acids: CATGMTGGDSYEQYF. In DNA form, the CDR3 reads TGTGCCACCGGGATGACAGGGGGCGACTCCTACGAGCAGTACTTC.

This clone has ten or more counts. V usage is TRBV20-1 and J usage is TRBJ2-3, with 10 bases lining up with TRBD2. The ends lost 3 bases at V and 6 bases at J; junction bases unmatched: 9. The CDR3 contains 15 residues. Germline V gives CDR1 DFQATT, CDR2 SNEGSKA (reference sequence). Here the CDR3 DNA reads TGCAGTGCTAGTGCCGGGACTAGCGAACTCGATACGCAGTATTTT. Translated, it gives CSASAGTSELDTQYF.

The chain has TRBV6-1 and TRBJ2-1; 10 nucleotides align to TRBD1. The germline V gene has CDR1 MNHNS and CDR2 SASEGT. The CDR3 length is 15 residues. The V gene end was trimmed by 5 bases and the J gene end by 2 bases; junction bases not matched to a gene: 3. As DNA, the CDR3 is TGTGCCAGCAGTTCCGGGACAGGGGCCTACAATGAGCAGTTCTTC. Its protein product is CASSSGTGAYNEQFF.

In its sample, this clone is medium-sized. The chain is built from TRBV27 and TRBJ2-7; no clear D. Trimming took 4 bases from V and 0 from J, leaving 7 bases between them. Germline values: CDR1 MNHEY, CDR2 SMNVEV (reference sequence). The CDR3 consists of 13 residues. The CDR3 loop is CASSSLLSYEQYF. The CDR3 DNA follows: TGTGCCAGCAGTTCTCTTCTCTCCTACGAGCAGTACTTC.

The chain joins TRBV28 to TRBJ2-6; D not resolved. The V gene's germline CDR1 is MDHEN and CDR2 SYDVKM. The CDR3 length is 13 residues. V was pared by 2 bases and J by 2 bases, with 1 base between. CDR3 DNA sequence: TGTGCCAGCAGTTTAGCTGGGGCCAACGTCCTGACTTTC. This codes for CASSLAGANVLTF.

This clone was seen at least ten times. The V and J genes are TRBV5-4 and TRBJ2-6, with 7 bases that match TRBD1. This CDR3 has 15 residues. CDR1 SGHNT and CDR2 YYREEE come from the germline V gene (reference sequence). With V trimmed by 5 bases and J by 3 bases, 5 bases remained unmatched. The CDR3, as DNA: TGTGCCAGCAGATTGACAGGGAGTGGGGCCAACGTCCTGACTTTC. Translation: CASRLTGSGANVLTF.

The sample holds many counts of this clone. The gene calls are TRBV4-3 and TRBJ2-4; D gene ambiguous. This CDR3 is built from 13 residues. V shed 1 base and J shed 6 bases, with 7 bases lying between them. The germline CDR1 and CDR2 sequences are LGHNA and YSLEER. The CDR3 DNA reads as TGCGCCAGCAGCCAAGGCCTTCTAAACATTCAGTACTTC. Residues: CASSQGLLNIQYF.

This clone was seen at least ten times. The J gene is TRBJ1-1, the V gene TRBV6-2 or TRBV6-3; D perhaps matches TRBD1 (5 bases). Germline CDR1 and CDR2: MNHEY and SVGEGT. The CDR3 totals 12 residues. V was clipped by 6 bases and J by 6 bases, with 11 bases between them. The CDR3 region is CASRDGDPEAFF. CDR3 nucleotide sequence: TGTGCCAGCAGGGATGGGGACCCTGAAGCTTTCTTT.

As regards this clone: This same CDR3 is encoded by further DNA sequences in the sample. The chain joins TRBV4-3 to TRBJ2-2; no clear D gene. V lost 6 bases and J lost 0, with 11 bases in between. This CDR3 is built from 15 residues. Per the germline V gene, CDR1 is LGHNA and CDR2 is YSLEER. For the CDR3, the DNA is TGCGCCAGCAGACTAAGTGTCACGAACACCGGGGAGCTGTTTTTT. This codes for CASRLSVTNTGELFF.

This clone was seen only once. V is TRBV7-9 and J is TRBJ1-1, with D uncertain. The germline V and J ends were trimmed by 1 base and 7 bases, with 10 bases remaining between them. This CDR3 has 13 amino acids. Per the germline V gene, CDR1 is SEHNR and CDR2 is FQNEAQ (reference sequence). The CDR3 reads CASSLVLPSEAFF. CDR3 sequence (DNA): TGTGCCAGCAGCTTAGTGTTGCCGAGTGAAGCTTTCTTT. The full variable domain, rest sourced from reference TRBV7-9 and TRBJ1-1, is DTGVSQNPRHKITKRGQNVTFRCDPISEHNRLYWYRQTLGQGPEFLTYFQNEAQLEKSRLLSDRFSAERPKGSFSTLEIQRTEQGDSAMYLCASSLVLPSEAFFGQGTRLTVV.

Note on this clone: Because the CDR3 is missing its conserved closing phenylalanine or tryptophan, this is likely a read error. The limits of the CDR3 on the DNA are not certain, so only TCRdb's listed CDR3 is given. CDR3 sequence: CASSLYGARN. The V and J genes are TRBV27 and TRBJ2-7; the D call of TRBD2 is as the table states it, not checked on the DNA. The CDR3 length equals 10 residues, ends included. In germline, CDR1 is MNHEY, CDR2 SMNVEV (reference sequence).

This clone was recorded at least ten times. Here the CDR3 DNA reads TGTGCCAGCAGCGTTCGGGCCAATGAAAAACTGTTTTTT. Its translation is CASSVRANEKLFF. This rearrangement joins TRBV9 to TRBJ1-4; D call uncertain. Trimming cost V 2 bases and J 5 bases, with 7 bases left between them. The V gene's germline CDR1 is SGDLS and CDR2 YYNGEE. This CDR3 is 13 amino acids long.

V and J are TRBV5-1 and TRBJ1-5; 8 positions agree with TRBD1. V shed 1 base, J shed 5 bases, and the junction held 8 bases outside the gene matches. Germline V gene data show CDR1 as SGHRS and CDR2 as YFSETQ. CDR3 length: 16 residues. CDR3 loop: CASSLTLGQAHQPQHF. For the CDR3, the DNA is TGCGCCAGCAGCTTGACCCTGGGACAGGCCCATCAGCCCCAGCATTTT.

This clone was seen more than once but under ten times. The chain joins TRBV6-1 to TRBJ2-5; 11 nucleotides align to TRBD2. The CDR3 is made up of 18 amino acids. With V trimmed by 4 bases and J by 3 bases, 13 bases remained unmatched. Germline V gives CDR1 MNHNS, CDR2 SASEGT. CDR3 residues: CASSGMWTSGLEEETQYF. The CDR3 bases are TGTGCCAGCAGTGGTATGTGGACTAGCGGGCTGGAAGAAGAGACCCAGTACTTC.

This clone is deemed medium-sized. CDR3 nucleotides: TGTGCCAGCAGTTTAGGGGTGGGCGAGCAGTACTTC. Its protein is CASSLGVGEQYF. The rearrangement uses TRBV28 and TRBJ2-7; D not resolved. Germline CDR1 is MDHEN and CDR2 is SYDVKM. This CDR3 has 12 residues. V shed 2 bases and J shed 6 bases, with 8 bases lying between them.

This clone showed up just a few times. The rearrangement links TRBV2 to TRBJ1-1, with D unclear. V was pared by 8 bases and J by 3 bases, with 19 bases between. The germline V gene has CDR1 SNHLY and CDR2 FYNNEI. The CDR3 runs to 15 residues. The CDR3 is CASLLGELEDTEAFF. CDR3 nucleotides: TGTGCCAGCCTACTCGGGGAATTGGAGGACACTGAAGCTTTCTTT.

This clone came up many times. In nucleotides, the CDR3 is TGTGCCAGCAGTAGAAGATCCGGGACAGCTCTTTCCAGCTCCTACAATGAGCAGTTCTTC. It is translated as CASSRRSGTALSSSYNEQFF. This chain joins TRBV6-1 and TRBJ2-1; 7 nucleotides line up with TRBD1. CDR3 length equals 20 residues. Germline CDR1 MNHNS, CDR2 SASEGT. The V and J ends lost 5 bases and 0 bases, in that order; junction bases with no gene match: 19.

This clone occurred many times. CDR3 sequence reads: CASSPLRGELFF. CDR3 sequence (DNA): TGTGCCAGCAGCCCCCTGCGCGGGGAGCTGTTTTTT. The chain employs TRBV7-9 and TRBJ2-2; D is unclear. Trimming pared 5 bases from V and 7 bases from J, leaving 8 bases between. The germline CDR1 and CDR2 sequences are SEHNR and FQNEAQ (reference sequence). This CDR3 has 12 residues.

The chain uses TRBV7-3 and TRBJ2-1, with D unresolved. The V and J ends lost 6 bases and 12 bases respectively, with 21 bases between them. The CDR3 has 14 amino acids. Germline assignment: CDR1 SGHTA and CDR2 FQGTGA. The CDR3: CASSPAIGRTGQFF. In nucleotides, the CDR3 is TGTGCCAGCAGTCCCGCAATCGGACGAACGGGGCAGTTCTTC.

This clone showed up many times. Other nucleotide sequences from this sample produce the same CDR3. The chain has TRBV12-3 or TRBV12-4 and TRBJ1-1; 7 nucleotides agree with TRBD1. The CDR3 spans 13 residues. The trim removed 5 bases at V and 5 bases at J, leaving 5 bases unmatched. The CDR3 loop is CASSRQQGTEAFF. The CDR3 DNA reads TGTGCCAGCAGTCGCCAACAGGGGACTGAAGCTTTCTTT.

This clone was counted many times. The genes are TRBV12-3 or TRBV12-4 and TRBJ2-5; no clear D gene. The V and J ends lost 7 bases and 4 bases respectively, with 10 bases between them. The CDR3 has 12 residues. CDR3 coding DNA: TGTGCCAGCACCTCGGTCGGAGAGACCCAGTACTTC. Translated: CASTSVGETQYF.